This TCR beta chain was profiled in a study of tissue T cells after allogeneic stem cell transplantation. Notes on this clone: What it binds is not known.

Survey-depth TCRbeta CDR3 sequencing reported V/J genes and productive frequencies. The protocol was immunoSEQ multiplex PCR, while the TCRdb copy is restricted to in-frame clones and leaves out a portion. The sample shows roughly 8,900 clones, about three fifths of them seen only once. Points from the study as a whole: Only a limited share of tissue TCRs appeared in blood or spleen. Motif-based clustering found tissue-specific repertoire signatures shared across patients, though few clones were shared.

Source: tissue from the ileum, taken at autopsy. This receptor was identified in a woman aged 18-49 years with breast cancer.

This chain's CDR3 is CASSRQGSEGYTF. The CDR3 nucleotides are TGCGCCAGCAGCCGACAGGGATCCGAGGGCTACACCTTC. The chain links TRBV5-1 to TRBJ1-2; TRBD1 matches 7 bases. After removal of 4 bases from V and 8 bases from J, the junction contained 8 bases not matched to a gene. CDR1 is SGHRS and CDR2 is YFSETQ in the germline V gene. The length of the CDR3 is 13 residues.